The present T cell receptor beta chain was sequenced within a study of low-dose radiotherapy and immunotherapy resistance in tumors. The wider study: In Cohort 2, 1 Gy per fraction was delivered every two weeks, for a total of 13 Gy over 26 weeks. Study patients were administered oral aspirin at 300 mg daily for four cycles from cycle 1 day 1. Intravenous cyclophosphamide 200 mg/m2 was given every two weeks, one day before radiation and immunotherapy.

The CDR3 has 12 residues. V dropped 7 bases and J dropped 3 bases, with 13 bases sitting between them. The V gene's germline CDR1 is DFQATT and CDR2 SNEGSKA (reference sequence). This clonotype came up many times. Documented time point: after trial treatment. Treatment reported: LDRT plus nivolumab, ipilimumab, low-dose cyclophosphamide and aspirin (RACIN trial). TRAV- and TRBV-specific primers were used for first-strand cDNA, which covered alpha and beta chains. TCRs were amplified for about 18 PCR cycles with a constant-region primer and V-primer adapter. Isolated mRNA was amplified by in vitro transcription. TCRdb reprocessed the reads with MiXCR, giving one entry per CDR3 protein. In the table there are about 100,000 distinct CDR3 sequences, about 20% of which are singletons.

Sample: PBMCs, taken after low-dose radiotherapy plus immunotherapy. This chain uses TRBV20-1 with TRBJ2-7, with D perhaps assigned TRBD1 or TRBD2 (6 bases each). The clonotype comes from a male donor with prostate cancer. CDR3 DNA sequence: TGCAGTGGTGTGGGGGGCGGCTACGAGCAGTACTTC. Its protein is CSGVGGGYEQYF.